The 11 T cell receptor beta chains reported below all come from one sample, sequenced in a study of regulatory T cells in long-lasting Graves disease. Relying on iRepertoire HTBI primers and Arm-PCR of CDR3 regions, the team built TCR beta libraries. TCRdb reanalysed the multiplex PCR reads using MiXCR and keeps one entry per CDR3 protein. The profile shows roughly 470,000 distinct CDR3 sequences, less than 25% of them singletons. This sample's time point: persistent/refractory GD, antithyroid drugs over 5 years with positive TRAb. PBMCs were the source of the RNA used for TCR sequencing. Sequencing used peripheral blood mononuclear cells (PBMCs), obtained when the disease was refractory, from a patient treated with antithyroid drugs. All receptors come from a female donor with Graves disease.

The chain couples TRBV4-2 to TRBJ1-2; no firm D call. The CDR3 is 15 amino acids. Germline V gives CDR1 LGHNA, CDR2 YNFKEQ. V was pared by 0 bases and J by 3 bases, with 11 bases between. The CDR3 DNA reads TGTGCCAGCAGCCAAGAATTACTGGGCGACTATGGCTACACCTTC. As protein: CASSQELLGDYGYTF.

The chain joins TRBV5-4 to TRBJ2-7; weak D call: TRBD2 (6 bases). This CDR3 comprises 14 residues. The V gene's germline CDR1 is SGHNT and CDR2 YYREEE (reference sequence). V lost 5 bases to trimming and J lost 6 bases, with 18 bases between them. CDR3 sequence (DNA): TGTGCCAGCAGGCCCGGGACGGGACTCTCCGAGCAGTACTTC. It is translated as CASRPGTGLSEQYF.

This clonotype was found many times. The gene calls are TRBV19 and TRBJ2-7; D is unclear. This CDR3 region has 15 residues. V lost 5 bases and J 0 bases, leaving 14 bases between the germline ends. CDR1 is LNHDA and CDR2 is SQIVND in the germline V gene (reference sequence). DNA of the CDR3: TGTGCCAGTAGTGACGCCCCAGGAATCTCCTACGAGCAGTACTTC. It yields the protein CASSDAPGISYEQYF.

This chain connects TRBV20-1 to TRBJ1-1, with 7 bases fitting TRBD1. CDR1 and CDR2 (germline): DFQATT, SNEGSKA (reference sequence). V lost 5 bases and J lost 0; bases outside the gene matches: 3. The CDR3 length is 13 residues. CDR3 amino acids: CSASDRVNTEAFF. As DNA, the CDR3 is TGCAGTGCTTCAGACAGGGTGAACACTGAAGCTTTCTTT.

To note about this clonotype: A read error is likely here: a far larger clone is one base away. The CDR3 does not end in the conserved phenylalanine or tryptophan, so this is likely a read error. As DNA, the CDR3 is TGTGCCAGCATGGATAGCGGAGATGGCTACACCGTC. Translation: CASMDSGDGYTV. The gene calls are TRBV12-3 or TRBV12-4 and TRBJ1-2; no clear D. V lost 7 bases, J lost 6 bases, and 12 bases lay in between. CDR3 length: 12 residues.

The sample holds many counts of this clonotype. V is TRBV27 and J is TRBJ2-7, with D possibly being TRBD1 (5 bases). CDR3 length: 13 amino acids. Trimming pared 6 bases from V and 2 bases from J, leaving 11 bases between. CDR1 is MNHEY, CDR2 SMNVEV, per germline (reference sequence). The CDR3 reads CASSPGLTYEQYF. CDR3 in DNA: TGTGCCAGCAGCCCAGGGCTCACCTACGAGCAGTACTTC.

The sample holds a few counts of this clonotype. This chain uses TRBV7-8 with TRBJ2-4, with 11 bases fitting TRBD1. The CDR3 covers 16 residues. The germline V gene encodes CDR1 SGHVS and CDR2 FQNEAQ. The trim removed 3 bases at V and 7 bases at J, leaving 8 bases unmatched. CDR3 amino acids: CASSFDGQGARNIQYF. The DNA of the CDR3 is TGTGCCAGCAGCTTCGACGGACAGGGGGCGAGGAACATTCAGTACTTC.

This clonotype was seen ten or more times. The junction shows a germline mismatch at one end, possibly a read error. The genes are TRBV7-7 and TRBJ1-5; possibly TRBD1 for D (6 bases). This CDR3 has 17 amino acids. Germline loops: CDR1 SSHAT, CDR2 FNYEAQ (reference sequence). CDR3 sequence: CASSQMDSVGGNQPQHF. The DNA of the CDR3 is TGTGCTAGCAGTCAAATGGACAGCGTCGGTGGCAATCAGCCCCAGCATTTT.

The chain recombines TRBV20-1 with TRBJ1-1; D is perhaps TRBD1 (5 bases). Trimming removed 1 base at V and 6 bases at J, with 12 bases between. The CDR3 extends over 13 amino acids. Germline CDR1 and CDR2: DFQATT and SNEGSKA (reference sequence). CDR3 nucleotides: TGCAGTGCTAGAGCCGGGGCGCGGGCTGAAGCTTTCTTT. Amino acid sequence: CSARAGARAEAFF.

The CDR3 loop is CASSPLTSSPYEQYF. CDR3 coding DNA: TGTGCCAGCTCACCATTGACTAGCTCGCCTTACGAGCAGTACTTC. The chain couples TRBV18 to TRBJ2-7, with 7 bases that match TRBD2. This CDR3 is built from 15 residues. V was clipped by 2 bases and J by 4 bases; unmatched bases: 8. Germline loops: CDR1 KGHSH, CDR2 LQKENI. Variable domain in full (rest from reference TRBV18 and TRBJ2-7): NAGVMQNPRHLVRRRGQEARLRCSPMKGHSHVYWYRQLPEEGLKFMVYLQKENIIDESGMPKERFSAEFPKEGPSILRIQQVVRGDSAAYFCASSPLTSSPYEQYFGPGTRLTVT.

V is TRBV19 and J is TRBJ1-1; 11 bases line up with TRBD1. J was trimmed by 1 base and V by 0 bases; bases with no gene match: 10. Germline CDR1 LNHDA, CDR2 SQIVND (reference sequence). CDR3 size: 19 residues. The chain's CDR3 is CASSIDLRTGGNWNTEAFF. Here the CDR3 DNA reads TGTGCCAGTAGTATAGATCTAAGGACAGGGGGCAATTGGAACACTGAAGCTTTCTTT.